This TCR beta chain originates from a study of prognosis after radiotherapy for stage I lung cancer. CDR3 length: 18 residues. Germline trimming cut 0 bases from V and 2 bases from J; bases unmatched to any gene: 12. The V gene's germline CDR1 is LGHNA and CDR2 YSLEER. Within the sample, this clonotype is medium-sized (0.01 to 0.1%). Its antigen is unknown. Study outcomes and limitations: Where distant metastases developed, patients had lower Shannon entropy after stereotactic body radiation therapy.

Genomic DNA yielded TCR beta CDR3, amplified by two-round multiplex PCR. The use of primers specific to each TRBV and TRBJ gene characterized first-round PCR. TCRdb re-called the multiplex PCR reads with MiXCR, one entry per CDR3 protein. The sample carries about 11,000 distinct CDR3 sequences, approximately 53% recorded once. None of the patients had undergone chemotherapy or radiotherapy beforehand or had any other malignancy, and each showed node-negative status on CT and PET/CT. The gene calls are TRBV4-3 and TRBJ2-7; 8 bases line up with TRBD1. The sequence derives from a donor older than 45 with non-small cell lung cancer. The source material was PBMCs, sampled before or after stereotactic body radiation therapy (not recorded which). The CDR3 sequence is CASSQETHTMTGAYEQYF. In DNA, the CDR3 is TGCGCCAGCAGCCAAGAGACCCATACCATGACAGGGGCCTACGAGCAGTACTTC.